Listed below are T cell receptor beta chains from one sample, sequenced in a study of cytomegalovirus exposure and HLA in healthy donors. The data were produced by immunoSEQ multiplex PCR, yet TCRdb's version contains in-frame clones alone and is incomplete. This table holds some 150,000 clones, approximately 79% found once. The sequencing sample was made of PBMCs. The receptors were gathered from a woman aged 50 to 60 in good health and CMV-seropositive. Each CDR3 is given with its conserved first and last residue. The order of the fields is D gene, clone size, V gene, CDR3 length, J gene, CDR3 protein, CDR3 DNA. A D gene is named only where the DNA matches it firmly. Size is stated for part of the rows, as once, few or many counts, or as a class when the clone is expanded.

D gene: TRBD1
clone size: -
V gene: TRBV2
CDR3 length: 14
J gene: TRBJ1-1
CDR3 protein: CASQTGQGNTEAFF
CDR3 DNA: TGTGCCAGTCAAACGGGACAGGGGAACACTGAAGCTTTCTTT

D gene: -
clone size: -
V gene: TRBV5-6
CDR3 length: 15
J gene: TRBJ1-5
CDR3 protein: CASSLGLPGDQPQHF
CDR3 DNA: TGTGCCAGCAGCTTGGGCCTGCCAGGCGATCAGCCCCAGCATTTT

D gene: TRBD1
clone size: -
V gene: TRBV2
CDR3 length: 16
J gene: TRBJ2-3
CDR3 protein: CASSSADRAITDTQYF
CDR3 DNA: TGTGCCAGCAGTAGCGCCGACAGGGCGATCACAGATACGCAGTATTTT

D gene: -
clone size: -
V gene: TRBV6-1
CDR3 length: 12
J gene: TRBJ2-7
CDR3 protein: CASSEGPYEQYF
CDR3 DNA: TGTGCCAGCAGTGAGGGCCCGTACGAGCAGTACTTC

D gene: TRBD1
clone size: -
V gene: TRBV13
CDR3 length: 15
J gene: TRBJ1-1
CDR3 protein: CASSFPGQGDTEAFF
CDR3 DNA: TGTGCCAGCAGCTTCCCTGGACAGGGGGACACTGAAGCTTTCTTT

D gene: TRBD1
clone size: -
V gene: TRBV7-8
CDR3 length: 15
J gene: TRBJ2-7
CDR3 protein: CASSRGQGTSYEQYF
CDR3 DNA: TGTGCCAGCAGCCGAGGACAGGGGACCTCCTACGAGCAGTACTTC

D gene: -
clone size: -
V gene: TRBV5-8
CDR3 length: 15
J gene: TRBJ1-6
CDR3 protein: CASSEGHVRNSPLHF
CDR3 DNA: TGTGCCAGCAGCGAGGGACATGTGCGAAATTCACCCCTCCACTTT

D gene: TRBD1
clone size: once
V gene: TRBV6-5
CDR3 length: 14
J gene: TRBJ1-2
CDR3 protein: CASSYGQAGPGYTF
CDR3 DNA: TGTGCCAGCAGCTACGGACAGGCTGGTCCCGGCTACACCTTC

D gene: -
clone size: -
V gene: TRBV19
CDR3 length: 14
J gene: TRBJ2-1
CDR3 protein: CASSKGPGYNEQFF
CDR3 DNA: TGTGCCAGTAGTAAGGGGCCCGGATACAATGAGCAGTTCTTC

D gene: TRBD1
clone size: -
V gene: TRBV5-1
CDR3 length: 16
J gene: TRBJ2-7
CDR3 protein: CASRPLTGQGASEQYF
CDR3 DNA: TGCGCCAGCAGACCACTCACGGGACAGGGGGCGAGTGAGCAGTACTTC

D gene: -
clone size: -
V gene: TRBV13
CDR3 length: 13
J gene: TRBJ2-7
CDR3 protein: CASSIYPLYEQYF
CDR3 DNA: TGTGCCAGCAGCATTTACCCCCTTTACGAGCAGTACTTC

D gene: TRBD2
clone size: -
V gene: TRBV7-2
CDR3 length: 17
J gene: TRBJ2-1
CDR3 protein: CASSSQPRRGGRSEQFF
CDR3 DNA: TGTGCCAGCAGCTCGCAACCCCGGAGGGGAGGGCGAAGTGAGCAGTTCTTC

D gene: -
clone size: -
V gene: TRBV19
CDR3 length: 17
J gene: TRBJ1-4
CDR3 protein: CASSHRASKGGNEKLFF
CDR3 DNA: TGTGCCAGTAGTCACCGGGCTTCGAAAGGGGGTAATGAAAAACTGTTTTTT

D gene: -
clone size: -
V gene: TRBV19
CDR3 length: 17
J gene: TRBJ1-5
CDR3 protein: CASSPFRADSSDQPQHF
CDR3 DNA: TGTGCCAGTAGCCCGTTCCGCGCGGACAGTTCAGATCAGCCCCAGCATTTT

D gene: -
clone size: -
V gene: TRBV7-2
CDR3 length: 15
J gene: TRBJ1-4
CDR3 protein: CASSPSSGKNEKLFF
CDR3 DNA: TGTGCCAGCAGCCCCTCCTCCGGGAAGAATGAAAAACTGTTTTTT

D gene: TRBD1
clone size: -
V gene: TRBV7-8
CDR3 length: 16
J gene: TRBJ2-7
CDR3 protein: CASSLRSAGGSGEQYF
CDR3 DNA: TGTGCCAGCAGCTTAAGGTCGGCAGGGGGTTCTGGCGAGCAGTACTTC

D gene: -
clone size: -
V gene: TRBV6-1
CDR3 length: 14
J gene: TRBJ2-3
CDR3 protein: CASRVQGIQIRPYF
CDR3 DNA: TGTGCCAGCAGGGTCCAGGGGATCCAGATTAGGCCGTATTTT

D gene: TRBD1
clone size: few
V gene: TRBV6-6
CDR3 length: 15
J gene: TRBJ2-1
CDR3 protein: CASSYSRDRDNEQFF
CDR3 DNA: TGTGCCAGCAGTTACTCCCGGGACAGGGACAATGAGCAGTTCTTC

D gene: -
clone size: -
V gene: TRBV11-2
CDR3 length: 13
J gene: TRBJ1-6
CDR3 protein: CASSHQGNSPLHF
CDR3 DNA: TGTGCCAGCAGCCACCAGGGAAATTCACCCCTCCACTTT

D gene: -
clone size: -
V gene: TRBV7-9
CDR3 length: 16
J gene: TRBJ1-5
CDR3 protein: CASSPDGWGHNQPQHF
CDR3 DNA: TGTGCCAGCAGCCCAGACGGGTGGGGGCACAATCAGCCCCAGCATTTT

D gene: TRBD2
clone size: -
V gene: TRBV25-1
CDR3 length: 13
J gene: TRBJ2-3
CDR3 protein: CASSRLAGGPGYF
CDR3 DNA: TGTGCCAGCAGTCGTCTAGCGGGGGGGCCGGGGTATTTT

D gene: -
clone size: -
V gene: TRBV7-9
CDR3 length: 12
J gene: TRBJ2-1
CDR3 protein: CASSRGMNEQFF
CDR3 DNA: TGTGCCAGCAGCCGGGGGATGAATGAGCAGTTCTTC

D gene: -
clone size: -
V gene: TRBV10-3
CDR3 length: 13
J gene: TRBJ2-2
CDR3 protein: CAIGDINTGELFF
CDR3 DNA: TGTGCCATCGGCGACATAAACACCGGGGAGCTGTTTTTT

D gene: TRBD2
clone size: -
V gene: TRBV19
CDR3 length: 18
J gene: TRBJ2-1
CDR3 protein: CASSLRSTSGVLYNEQFF
CDR3 DNA: TGTGCCAGTAGTCTTCGCTCGACTAGCGGGGTTCTCTACAATGAGCAGTTCTTC

D gene: TRBD1
clone size: -
V gene: TRBV7-9
CDR3 length: 17
J gene: TRBJ1-1
CDR3 protein: CASSTLGRGVGSPEAFF
CDR3 DNA: TGTGCCAGCAGCACCTTGGGCAGGGGGGTTGGTTCTCCTGAAGCTTTCTTT

D gene: -
clone size: -
V gene: TRBV2
CDR3 length: 15
J gene: TRBJ1-2
CDR3 protein: CASSAQAGTSYGYTF
CDR3 DNA: TGTGCCAGCAGTGCTCAGGCCGGAACGTCCTATGGCTACACCTTC